Sequencing of this T cell receptor (beta chain) was carried out in a study of T cells in Graves' hyperthyroidism and ophthalmopathy. Whole-study findings and limits: Stable hyperthyroidism was separated from ophthalmopathy by a model based on 13 V-J features.

Uncontrolled infection, other autoimmune disease, pregnancy or lactation disqualified patients from enrolment. The source material, RNA transcripts, was used to amplify TCR beta CDR3 regions. The primer set for the first-round RT-PCR of the TCR CDR3 was HTBI. TCRdb fed the multiplex PCR reads into MiXCR, producing one record per CDR3 protein. The sample has roughly 99,000 distinct CDR3 sequences, 15% to 20% seen once. This clonotype was recorded a few times. Antigen specificity is unknown. The sequence came from a woman aged 45-59 years with Graves' hyperthyroidism. The material sequenced was blood.

The CDR3 spells CASSELADSYEQYF. Here the CDR3 DNA reads TGTGCCAGCAGTGAATTAGCAGACTCCTACGAGCAGTACTTC. The chain carries TRBV25-1 and TRBJ2-7; D unresolved. The CDR3 extends over 14 amino acids. CDR1 is MGHDK and CDR2 is SYGVNS in the germline V gene. V was clipped by 1 base and J by 0 bases, with 7 bases between them.